Described below is a single TCR beta chain sequence and its context. Its antigen remains unidentified. The assay was immunoSEQ multiplex PCR, and TCRdb's table has in-frame clones only and misses some. The sample has 75,000 to 90,000 clones, 83% seen once; the top ten hold more than 1.2%. This record belongs to a study of lymphopenia after photon versus proton radiotherapy. The germline CDR1 and CDR2 sequences are MDHEN and SYDVKM. The CDR3 covers 15 residues. The V and J ends lost 6 bases and 2 bases respectively, with 14 bases between them. General study results and limits: In patients who died, overall survival fell as post-nadir TCR diversity dropped more. Relative stability marked proton patients; photon patients lost diversity and naive cells.

This chain connects TRBV28 to TRBJ2-1, with D perhaps matching TRBD2 (5 bases). This specimen was peripheral blood, taken from a patient treated with proton-based radiotherapy. This clonotype was sampled from a man aged 60 to 69 with pancreatic cancer. In nucleotides, the CDR3 is TGTGCCAGCAGGCCTCCGGGTAGCGCCTACAATGAGCAGTTCTTC. Residues: CASRPPGSAYNEQFF.